The present entry profiles one T cell receptor beta chain with its context. This entry belongs to a study of blood T cell repertoires in COVID-19. TCRdb keeps only in-frame clones here, not all; method: immunoSEQ multiplex PCR. The sample carries 150,000 to 200,000 clones, about 83% recorded once. Between the trimmed V and J ends, which lost 1 base and 5 bases, there was a span of 10 bases. The germline CDR1 and CDR2 sequences are SGHRS and YFSETQ. There are 14 residues in the CDR3. The chain combines TRBV5-1 with TRBJ1-5; tentatively, D is TRBD1 (6 bases). The clonotype was recovered from a human donor in a cohort sampled during active COVID-19. Sequencing used peripheral blood. CDR3 sequence (DNA): TGCGCCAGCAGCTTGTCGGGGGGCTATCAGCCCCAGCATTTT. This codes for CASSLSGGYQPQHF.